These T cell receptor beta chains were read from a single sample in a study of cytomegalovirus exposure and HLA in healthy donors. Method: immunoSEQ multiplex PCR; TCRdb's copy keeps in-frame clones and lacks some. Among 160,000 or so clones listed, around 72% were seen once. The sample consisted of PBMCs. The receptor set was obtained from a female donor in good health and CMV-seronegative. The CDR3 runs from the conserved cysteine through the conserved F or W. Fields, in order: D gene, clone size, J gene, V gene, CDR3 DNA, CDR3 protein. D genes are given only for firm matches. A row's size may be missing; if present it is once, few, many or a size class.

D: .; size: .; J: TRBJ1-1; V: TRBV6-4; DNA: TGTGCCAGCAGTGATCCCAGGAAACCCACTGAAGCTTTCTTT; CDR3: CASSDPRKPTEAFF
D: TRBD1; size: .; J: TRBJ1-2; V: TRBV6-1; DNA: TGTGCCAGCACCTTGGACAGGAACGATGGCTACACCTTC; CDR3: CASTLDRNDGYTF
D: TRBD1; size: .; J: TRBJ2-2; V: TRBV6-5; DNA: TGTGCCAGCACCCGGGACAGGGACACCGGGGAGCTGTTTTTT; CDR3: CASTRDRDTGELFF
D: .; size: few; J: TRBJ2-7; V: TRBV5-1; DNA: TGCGCCAGCAGCTTGCCCGGCTACGAGCAGTACTTC; CDR3: CASSLPGYEQYF
D: TRBD2; size: .; J: TRBJ2-7; V: TRBV13; DNA: TGTGCCAGCAGCGGGACTAGCGGGGAGTCCTACGAGCAGTACTTC; CDR3: CASSGTSGESYEQYF
D: .; size: .; J: TRBJ2-5; V: TRBV27; DNA: TGTGCCAGCAGTTTATTACCCCCAGGGCTGGTTCCGACCCCAGGAAAGGAAGAGACCCAGTACTTC; CDR3: CASSLLPPGLVPTPGKEETQYF
D: TRBD1; size: .; J: TRBJ2-3; V: TRBV28; DNA: TGTGCCAGCAGTTCTACCGGGACAGGGGTTACAGATACGCAGTATTTT; CDR3: CASSSTGTGVTDTQYF
D: TRBD2; size: once; J: TRBJ2-3; V: TRBV28; DNA: TGTGCCAGCAGGGGGAGCTACCGGACTAGCGCGCAGTATTTT; CDR3: CASRGSYRTSAQYF
D: TRBD1; size: .; J: TRBJ2-5; V: TRBV29-1; DNA: TGCAGCGTTGTTGATCCTGGGACAGGACAAGAGACCCAGTACTTC; CDR3: CSVVDPGTGQETQYF
D: TRBD2; size: few; J: TRBJ2-5; V: TRBV5-6; DNA: TGTGCCAGCAGCTTGGGACTAGCGGGGGGGCCGGGCGAGACCCAGTACTTC; CDR3: CASSLGLAGGPGETQYF
D: .; size: .; J: TRBJ1-5; V: TRBV7-9; DNA: TGTGCCAGCAGCTTAGTGGAGGGGAGACGCAATCAGCCCCAGCATTTT; CDR3: CASSLVEGRRNQPQHF
D: TRBD1; size: .; J: TRBJ2-3; V: TRBV11-2; DNA: TGTGCCAGCAGCCTTCGGACAGGCAAGGGATCGTTGTATTTT; CDR3: CASSLRTGKGSLYF
D: .; size: few; J: TRBJ2-3; V: TRBV4-2; DNA: TGTGCCAGCAGCCAAGGTTCAGGCACAGATACGCAGTATTTT; CDR3: CASSQGSGTDTQYF
D: .; size: few; J: TRBJ2-2; V: TRBV14; DNA: TGTGCCAGCAGCCAACAGGGGACAACGAGGGGCGGGGAGCTGTTTTTT; CDR3: CASSQQGTTRGGELFF
D: .; size: .; J: TRBJ1-1; V: TRBV19; DNA: TGTGCCAGTACCCCGGGGGGTAGTGGGACTGAAGCTTTCTTT; CDR3: CASTPGGSGTEAFF
D: .; size: .; J: TRBJ2-3; V: TRBV11-2; DNA: TGTGCCACTAAAGCGGGACACCACACAGATACGCAGTATTTT; CDR3: CATKAGHHTDTQYF
D: TRBD2; size: few; J: TRBJ2-2; V: TRBV13; DNA: TGTGCCAGCAGCTTAGTTTCCCTAGCGGGAGACCCCGGGGAGCTGTTTTTT; CDR3: CASSLVSLAGDPGELFF
D: TRBD2; size: many; J: TRBJ2-7; V: TRBV6-1; DNA: TGTGCCAGCAGTGAAGAAACTAGCGGTTCCTACGAGCAGTACTTC; CDR3: CASSEETSGSYEQYF
D: TRBD1; size: .; J: TRBJ1-1; V: TRBV7-2; DNA: TGTGCCAGCAGCCCCATTATACAGGGGAGGTTACCAGCTGAAGCTTTCTTT; CDR3: CASSPIIQGRLPAEAFF
D: .; size: .; J: TRBJ1-4; V: TRBV18; DNA: TGTGCCAGCTCACCAGGGGCAGTAGAAAAACTGTTTTTT; CDR3: CASSPGAVEKLFF
D: .; size: .; J: TRBJ1-1; V: TRBV10-2; DNA: TGCGCCAGCAGTGAGAGCCAGCGGTTTGACACTGAAGCTTTCTTT; CDR3: CASSESQRFDTEAFF
D: TRBD2; size: .; J: TRBJ2-5; V: TRBV29-1; DNA: TGCAGCGTACCCGGGGGGGATCTCTTGTACCAAGAGACCCAGTACTTC; CDR3: CSVPGGDLLYQETQYF
D: .; size: .; J: TRBJ1-1; V: TRBV9; DNA: TGTGCCAGCAGCGTAGGAGGTGATCTCACTGAAGCTTTCTTT; CDR3: CASSVGGDLTEAFF
D: .; size: .; J: TRBJ2-1; V: TRBV7-9; DNA: TGTGCCAGCAGCTATAGAGCGGAGCCCTACAATGAGCAGTTCTTC; CDR3: CASSYRAEPYNEQFF
D: TRBD1; size: once; J: TRBJ2-2; V: TRBV6-1; DNA: TGTGCCAGCACCCCAGGGACAGAGCCCGGGGAGCTGTTTTTT; CDR3: CASTPGTEPGELFF
D: .; size: .; J: TRBJ2-2; V: TRBV9; DNA: TGTGCCAGCAGCGAGGGCCGAGCCAATTCGAGGGAGATCACCGGGGAGCTGTTTTTT; CDR3: CASSEGRANSREITGELFF
D: .; size: .; J: TRBJ1-1; V: TRBV11-2; DNA: TGTGCCAGCAGCTTAAGATTCGCCAGGTCGCTCGCTGAAGCTTTCTTT; CDR3: CASSLRFARSLAEAFF
D: .; size: .; J: TRBJ1-2; V: TRBV10-3; DNA: TGTGCCATCAGTACAGGGCGGGGCTACACCTTC; CDR3: CAISTGRGYTF
D: TRBD2; size: .; J: TRBJ2-1; V: TRBV7-8; DNA: TGTGCCAGCAGCCCTGGGACTAGCGGGAGGGCGGTGCAGTTCTTC; CDR3: CASSPGTSGRAVQFF
D: .; size: .; J: TRBJ2-7; V: TRBV5-1; DNA: TGCGCCAGCAGCCCTGGGGGGGCGAGGTATCTCTACGAGCAGTACTTC; CDR3: CASSPGGARYLYEQYF
D: TRBD1; size: few; J: TRBJ2-3; V: TRBV4-1; DNA: TGCGCCAGCAGCCAACCGGGACAGGGTGTAGCAGATACGCAGTATTTT; CDR3: CASSQPGQGVADTQYF
D: .; size: few; J: TRBJ2-1; V: TRBV6-5; DNA: TGTGCCAGCAGCACCGCAAGAGAAGCCTACAATGAGCAGTTCTTC; CDR3: CASSTAREAYNEQFF
D: TRBD2; size: few; J: TRBJ2-3; V: TRBV9; DNA: TGTGCCAGCAGCGTAGCTAGCGGGATGGGCACAGATACGCAGTATTTT; CDR3: CASSVASGMGTDTQYF
D: .; size: .; J: TRBJ2-1; V: TRBV7-3; DNA: TGTGCCAGCAGCTTGGTGGGGGCGGACTACAATGAGCAGTTCTTC; CDR3: CASSLVGADYNEQFF
D: .; size: .; J: TRBJ2-1; V: TRBV7-3; DNA: TGTGCCAGCAGCTTAGGGGCGGGATCCCGGCGCGATGAGCAGTTCTTC; CDR3: CASSLGAGSRRDEQFF
D: .; size: few; J: TRBJ2-2; V: TRBV28; DNA: TGTGCCAGCAGTTTTATGGCTAGGGGCGGGGAGCTGTTTTTT; CDR3: CASSFMARGGELFF
D: .; size: .; J: TRBJ2-1; V: TRBV7-9; DNA: TGTGCCAGCAGCACTAAATACAATGAGCAGTTCTTC; CDR3: CASSTKYNEQFF
D: TRBD1; size: .; J: TRBJ2-3; V: TRBV28; DNA: TGTGCCAGCGGGCTGACAGGGGGCGGCACAGATACGCAGTATTTT; CDR3: CASGLTGGGTDTQYF
D: TRBD1; size: .; J: TRBJ1-5; V: TRBV6-6; DNA: TGTGCCAGCAGTGGGACAGGGAGGTTTGGTCAGCCCCAGCATTTT; CDR3: CASSGTGRFGQPQHF
D: TRBD2; size: .; J: TRBJ2-2; V: TRBV4-2; DNA: TGTGCCAGCAGCCAAGAGGGAATTAGCGGGGGCGGGGAGCTGTTTTTT; CDR3: CASSQEGISGGGELFF
D: .; size: .; J: TRBJ2-1; V: TRBV15; DNA: TGTGCCACCAGCAGAGATCGGGGTACAGCCGAGCAGTTCTTC; CDR3: CATSRDRGTAEQFF
D: .; size: few; J: TRBJ1-1; V: TRBV7-3; DNA: TGTGCCAGCAGCTTAGGTCATAAGGGGGCTGAAGCTTTCTTT; CDR3: CASSLGHKGAEAFF
D: .; size: few; J: TRBJ2-7; V: TRBV7-2; DNA: TGTGCCAGCAGCCCCGGACATTCCTCCTACGAGCAGTACTTC; CDR3: CASSPGHSSYEQYF
D: .; size: .; J: TRBJ2-5; V: TRBV15; DNA: TGTGCCACCAGCACGATGACGGAGGGTCGTACCATAGAGACCCAGTACTTC; CDR3: CATSTMTEGRTIETQYF
D: .; size: .; J: TRBJ2-3; V: TRBV4-2; DNA: TGTGCCAGCAGCCAAGACAGGGACTATACGCAGTATTTT; CDR3: CASSQDRDYTQYF
D: .; size: .; J: TRBJ2-5; V: TRBV29-1; DNA: TGCAGCGTCCTCAAGTCAGCAAGCGGGGAGACCCAGTACTTC; CDR3: CSVLKSASGETQYF
D: TRBD2; size: .; J: TRBJ2-1; V: TRBV7-2; DNA: TGTGCCAGCAGCAAAGATCTAGCGGGGGGGGTGTTTGAGCAGTTCTTC; CDR3: CASSKDLAGGVFEQFF
D: .; size: once; J: TRBJ1-2; V: TRBV29-1; DNA: TGCAGCGTTGACGTCAGTCTCACCTATGGCTACACCTTC; CDR3: CSVDVSLTYGYTF
D: TRBD2; size: once; J: TRBJ2-1; V: TRBV28; DNA: TGTGCCAGCAGTTCCCCACTAGCGGGAGGAAATGAGCAGTTCTTC; CDR3: CASSSPLAGGNEQFF
D: .; size: .; J: TRBJ2-7; V: TRBV4-2; DNA: TGTGCCAGCAGCCAGGAGTTGGCGGGGTCCGCCTACGAGCAGTACTTC; CDR3: CASSQELAGSAYEQYF